These T cell receptor beta chains were read from a single sample in a study of T cell repertoires in cytomegalovirus infection. These receptors are not linked to any known antigen. TCRdb reanalysed the reads using MiXCR and keeps one entry per CDR3 protein. The sample includes approximately 990,000 distinct CDR3 sequences, roughly 31% of them seen just once. Sequencing was performed on cultured CD8+ T cells from PBMCs, taken from culture after CMV antigen stimulation. The source is a human donor in good health (CMV status not recorded). Some clones in this sample may be carry-over from other donors' samples. Both conserved end residues are part of each CDR3. Each record gives: clone size, J gene, V gene, D gene, CDR3 protein, CDR3 DNA. D genes are given only for firm matches. Size is stated for part of the rows, as once, few or many counts, or as a class when the clone is expanded.

size: few
J: TRBJ2-1
V: TRBV19
D: TRBD2
CDR3: CASSGPGTSGVYNEQFF
DNA: TGTGCCAGTAGCGGACCCGGGACTAGCGGGGTCTACAATGAGCAGTTCTTC

size: NA
J: TRBJ2-2
V: TRBV7-6
D: NA
CDR3: CASSLEILLPNTGELFF
DNA: TGTGCCAGCAGCTTAGAAATTCTCCTACCGAACACCGGGGAGCTGTTTTTT

size: NA
J: TRBJ1-5
V: TRBV6-2/TRBV6-3
D: NA
CDR3: CASSQQALGQPQHF
DNA: TGTGCCAGCAGTCAACAGGCGCTTGGTCAGCCCCAGCATTTT

size: NA
J: TRBJ1-5
V: TRBV4-1
D: NA
CDR3: CASSQEVGSNQPQHF
DNA: TGCGCCAGCAGCCAAGAGGTCGGGAGCAATCAGCCCCAGCATTTT

size: NA
J: TRBJ1-5
V: TRBV20-1
D: NA
CDR3: CSARDPRQAQHF
DNA: TGCAGTGCTAGAGATCCGCGACAGGCCCAGCATTTT

size: NA
J: TRBJ2-1
V: TRBV5-3
D: NA
CDR3: CASSFAEVLAEQFF
DNA: TGTGCCAGCAGCTTTGCCGAAGTTCTAGCCGAGCAGTTCTTC

size: few
J: TRBJ1-1
V: TRBV6-5
D: NA
CDR3: CASRLSPRGGTEAFF
DNA: TGTGCCAGCAGACTTTCTCCGAGGGGGGGAACTGAAGCTTTCTTT

size: NA
J: TRBJ1-1
V: TRBV4-1
D: TRBD1
CDR3: CASSHDREGSTEAFF
DNA: TGCGCCAGCAGCCATGACAGGGAGGGAAGCACTGAAGCTTTCTTT

size: few
J: TRBJ1-5
V: TRBV15
D: TRBD1
CDR3: CATSRDLGTGGQPQHF
DNA: TGTGCCACCAGCAGAGATTTAGGGACAGGGGGACAGCCCCAGCATTTT

size: NA
J: TRBJ2-3
V: TRBV11-1
D: NA
CDR3: CASNPLASSTDTQYF
DNA: TGTGCCAGCAACCCACTAGCCAGCAGCACAGATACGCAGTATTTT

size: few
J: TRBJ1-1
V: TRBV27
D: NA
CDR3: CASSLSGRSGTEAFF
DNA: TGTGCCAGCAGTTTATCGGGGAGGTCCGGGACTGAAGCTTTCTTT

size: NA
J: TRBJ2-1
V: TRBV4-2
D: NA
CDR3: CASSQEALNEQLF
DNA: TGTGCCAGCAGCCAAGAGGCCCTCAATGAGCAGTTATTC

size: NA
J: TRBJ1-4
V: TRBV12-3/TRBV12-4
D: TRBD1
CDR3: CANRPDRGGEELFF
DNA: TGTGCCAACAGACCTGACAGGGGAGGTGAAGAACTGTTTTTT

size: NA
J: TRBJ1-6
V: TRBV19
D: TRBD1
CDR3: CASSEDRGFNSSLHF
DNA: TGTGCCAGTAGTGAAGACAGGGGATTTAATTCATCCCTCCACTTT

size: NA
J: TRBJ2-3
V: TRBV7-6
D: NA
CDR3: CASTDPGISSADTQYF
DNA: TGTGCCAGCACCGACCCCGGGATTAGTAGTGCAGATACGCAGTATTTT

size: NA
J: TRBJ1-1
V: TRBV7-9
D: NA
CDR3: CASSMGASTEAFF
DNA: TGTGCCAGCAGCATGGGTGCGAGCACTGAAGCTTTCTTT

size: NA
J: TRBJ2-1
V: TRBV4-1
D: TRBD2
CDR3: CASSQLAVSYNEQFF
DNA: TGCGCCAGCAGCCAACTAGCGGTATCCTACAATGAGCAGTTCTTC

size: NA
J: TRBJ2-2
V: TRBV7-3
D: NA
CDR3: CASSLEGNGELFF
DNA: TGTGCCAGCAGCTTAGAGGGGAACGGGGAGCTGTTTTTT

size: many
J: TRBJ1-5
V: TRBV19
D: NA
CDR3: CASSIVRDTNQPQHF
DNA: TGTGCCAGTAGTATAGTCCGGGACACCAATCAGCCCCAGCATTTT

size: NA
J: TRBJ2-1
V: TRBV19
D: NA
CDR3: CASSIVQGWSYEQVF
DNA: TGTGCCAGTAGTATAGTACAGGGCTGGAGCTATGAGCAGGTCTTC

size: few
J: TRBJ2-7
V: TRBV20-1
D: TRBD1
CDR3: CSARSQQGAQPYEQYF
DNA: TGCAGTGCTAGATCCCAACAGGGGGCACAACCCTACGAGCAGTACTTC

size: many
J: TRBJ2-1
V: TRBV6-1
D: NA
CDR3: CASTPTGQIYNEQFF
DNA: TGTGCCAGCACCCCCACCGGACAGATTTACAATGAGCAGTTCTTC

size: NA
J: TRBJ1-2
V: TRBV6-8
D: NA
CDR3: CASSYLQPGTNYGYTF
DNA: TGTGCCAGCAGTTACTTACAACCCGGGACTAACTATGGCTACACCTTC

size: few
J: TRBJ1-2
V: TRBV12-3/TRBV12-4
D: TRBD1
CDR3: CASRPGTGAGYTF
DNA: TGTGCCAGCCGTCCCGGGACAGGGGCTGGCTACACCTTC

size: NA
J: TRBJ2-1
V: TRBV12-5
D: TRBD2
CDR3: CASAPTSGGGNEQFF
DNA: TGTGCTAGTGCTCCGACTAGCGGGGGGGGTAATGAGCAGTTCTTC

size: few
J: TRBJ2-1
V: TRBV12-3/TRBV12-4
D: NA
CDR3: CASGSGASYNEQFF
DNA: TGTGCCAGCGGCTCTGGAGCCTCCTACAATGAGCAGTTCTTC

size: few
J: TRBJ1-1
V: TRBV10-3
D: NA
CDR3: CAISEIAYVNTEAFF
DNA: TGTGCCATCAGTGAAATCGCCTATGTGAACACTGAAGCTTTCTTT

size: NA
J: TRBJ2-5
V: TRBV6-1
D: TRBD2
CDR3: CASSTGGGREAQYF
DNA: TGTGCCAGCAGTACCGGAGGGGGGCGGGAGGCCCAGTACTTT

size: many
J: TRBJ2-7
V: TRBV12-3/TRBV12-4
D: TRBD2
CDR3: CASSWGLADYSYEQYF
DNA: TGTGCCAGCAGTTGGGGACTAGCGGACTACTCCTACGAGCAGTACTTC

size: NA
J: TRBJ2-7
V: TRBV28
D: NA
CDR3: CASSLGAQDSPYEQYF
DNA: TGTGCCAGCAGTTTAGGAGCACAGGACAGCCCCTACGAGCAGTACTTC